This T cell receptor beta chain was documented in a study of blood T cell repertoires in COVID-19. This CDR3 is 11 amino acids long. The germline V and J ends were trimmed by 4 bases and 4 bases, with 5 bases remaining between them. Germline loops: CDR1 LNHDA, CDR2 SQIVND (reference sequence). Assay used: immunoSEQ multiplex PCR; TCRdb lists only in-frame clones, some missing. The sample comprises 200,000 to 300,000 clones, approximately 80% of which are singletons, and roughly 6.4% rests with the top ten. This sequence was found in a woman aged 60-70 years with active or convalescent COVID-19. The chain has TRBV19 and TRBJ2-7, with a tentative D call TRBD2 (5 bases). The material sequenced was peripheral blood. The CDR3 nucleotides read TGTGCCAGTAGTAGCGGGTACGAGCAGTACTTC. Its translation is CASSSGYEQYF.